These 5 T cell receptor beta chains were all obtained from the same sample, sequenced in a study of cytomegalovirus exposure and HLA in healthy donors (TCRdb year 2017). The library was obtained by the immunoSEQ multiplex PCR assay. The multiplex PCR relied on a mix of 60 forward primers for TCR Vbeta segments and 13 reverse primers for TCR Jbeta segments. TCRdb took over this immuneACCESS table, retaining in-frame rearrangements with V and J assigned. Such tables are incomplete; in checked studies, under half of the missing clones stem from an unresolved V gene, and the remainder is unexplained. Counted in this sample were about 140,000 clones; more than 75% of them appeared once. Roughly 3.1% of the sample lies in the top ten. The material sequenced was PBMCs. These receptors were taken from a man aged 18-30 years in good health and CMV-seropositive.

The V gene is TRBV7-2, the J gene TRBJ1-2, with 9 positions matching TRBD1. The length of the CDR3 is 18 residues. From germline, CDR1 is SGHTA and CDR2 FQGNSA. V lost 5 bases, J lost 5 bases, and 18 bases stayed unmatched. The chain's CDR3 is CASSHSREGTGNRYGYTF. The DNA for the CDR3 is TGTGCCAGCAGCCATAGTAGGGAGGGGACAGGGAATCGGTATGGCTACACCTTC.

This clone came up once. The chain couples TRBV28 to TRBJ1-5; the match to TRBD1 covers 9 bases. Germline lookup yields CDR1 MDHEN and CDR2 SYDVKM. The CDR3 runs 15 residues. With 5 bases clipped from V and 7 bases from J, the junction kept 9 bases outside the gene matches. CDR3 sequence reads: CASSHRGRGQQPQHF. For the CDR3, the DNA is TGTGCCAGCAGTCACAGGGGGCGAGGACAGCAGCCCCAGCATTTT. The complete variable domain, with remaining parts taken from reference TRBV28 and TRBJ1-5, reads DVKVTQSSRYLVKRTGEKVFLECVQDMDHENMFWYRQDPGLGLRLIYFSYDVKMKEKGDIPEGYSVSREKKERFSLILESASTNQTSMYLCASSHRGRGQQPQHFGDGTRLSIL.

The gene calls are TRBV27 and TRBJ2-1; 7 bases agree with TRBD1. With V trimmed by 2 bases and J by 12 bases, 7 bases remained unmatched. The CDR3 totals 13 residues. Per the germline V gene, CDR1 is MNHEY and CDR2 is SMNVEV (reference sequence). For the CDR3, the DNA is TGTGCCAGCAGTTTAAGAGGGGGCATCGGGCAGTTCTTC. Its protein is CASSLRGGIGQFF.

This clone has a handful of counts. The chain employs TRBV7-9 and TRBJ1-2, with D possibly TRBD1 on 5 matching bases. Trimming removed 0 bases at V and 4 bases at J, with 24 bases between. The CDR3 is made up of 19 amino acids. Germline V CDR1 and CDR2: SEHNR, FQNEAQ (reference sequence). The CDR3 bases are TGTGCCAGCAGCTTAGCGGGTACAGGCCCCGAGGCCCCCGCCTATGGCTACACCTTC. Its translation is CASSLAGTGPEAPAYGYTF. The complete variable domain, with remaining parts taken from reference TRBV7-9 and TRBJ1-2, reads DTGVSQNPRHKITKRGQNVTFRCDPISEHNRLYWYRQTLGQGPEFLTYFQNEAQLEKSRLLSDRFSAERPKGSFSTLEIQRTEQGDSAMYLCASSLAGTGPEAPAYGYTFGSGTRLTVV.

In its sample, this clone was seen a few times. The chain combines TRBV7-2 with TRBJ2-5, with TRBD2 matching 9 bases. Per the germline V gene, CDR1 is SGHTA and CDR2 is FQGNSA. Germline trimming cut 1 base from V and 7 bases from J; bases unmatched to any gene: 4. CDR3 length equals 14 residues. Here the CDR3 DNA reads TGTGCCAGCAGCTTAGGGGCTAGCGGGACGACCCAGTACTTC. It specifies CASSLGASGTTQYF.